Listed below are T cell receptor beta chains from one sample, sequenced in a study of CD8+CD57+ T cells in acquired aplastic anemia. TCRdb re-analysed the reads in MiXCR, keeping a single row per CDR3 protein. The table shows under 250,000 distinct CDR3 sequences, with roughly half occurring only once. The sample was sorted CD4+, CD8+, or CD8+CD57+ T cells (not recorded which) from PBMCs. The receptors here all came from a human donor with aplastic anemia. CDR3s include the opening cysteine and the closing phenylalanine or tryptophan. A D gene is named only where the DNA matches it firmly. The size entry is marked missing in some rows and otherwise reads once, few, many or a size class.

CDR3	DNA	D	V	J	length	size
CASSLAASDGSPYYEQYF	TGTGCCAGTAGTCTCGCCGCGAGTGACGGTTCTCCCTACTACGAGCAGTACTTC	NA	TRBV19	TRBJ2-7	18	many
CASSFPGPAMEQYF	TGTGCCAGCAGTTTTCCCGGACCGGCTATGGAGCAGTACTTC	NA	TRBV28	TRBJ2-7	14	few
CASSGETGFNYGYTF	TGTGCCAGCAGCGGTGAGACAGGGTTCAACTATGGCTACACCTTC	TRBD1	TRBV5-1	TRBJ1-2	15	NA
CASSFPGQETQYF	TGTGCCAGCAGCTTCCCAGGGCAAGAGACCCAGTACTTC	NA	TRBV7-9	TRBJ2-5	13	many
CASSLDGTDTQYF	TGTGCCAGCAGCTTAGACGGCACAGATACGCAGTATTTT	NA	TRBV7-9	TRBJ2-3	13	NA
CASRQGLNTEAFF	TGTGCCAGCAGACAGGGCTTGAACACTGAAGCTTTCTTT	NA	TRBV6-5	TRBJ1-1	13	many
CASSPGLAGVKETQYF	TGTGCCAGCAGCCCCGGACTAGCGGGGGTAAAAGAGACCCAGTACTTC	TRBD2	TRBV7-6	TRBJ2-5	16	many
CASSSPASGAYEQYF	TGTGCCAGCAGCTCCCCGGCTAGCGGGGCCTACGAGCAGTACTTC	TRBD2	TRBV11-1	TRBJ2-7	15	NA
CATSDRTGDGAFF	TGTGCCACCAGTGACCGGACAGGGGATGGAGCTTTCTTT	TRBD1	TRBV24-1	TRBJ1-1	13	NA
CASRRQILVHEQYFGPEQFF	NA	NA	TRBV14	TRBJ2-1	20	NA
CASSAGWGGFAEAFF	TGTGCCAGCAGCGCGGGGTGGGGGGGCTTCGCTGAAGCTTTCTTT	NA	TRBV7-3	TRBJ1-1	15	once
CASSLVLAGSYEQYF	TGTGCCAGCAGCTTAGTCCTAGCGGGGTCCTACGAGCAGTACTTC	TRBD2	TRBV7-9	TRBJ2-7	15	NA
CASSYIGGPNGQFF	TGTGCCAGCAGTTACATCGGGGGGCCAAATGGGCAGTTCTTC	NA	TRBV6-5	TRBJ2-1	14	few
CASSQVQGGQETQYF	TGTGCCAGCAGCCAAGTACAGGGGGGCCAAGAGACCCAGTACTTC	TRBD1	TRBV4-2	TRBJ2-5	15	NA
CASSVGLAGANEQYF	TGTGCCAGCAGCGTAGGACTAGCGGGAGCAAACGAGCAGTACTTC	TRBD2	TRBV9	TRBJ2-7	15	many
CASIYRRSSYEQYF	TGCGCCAGCATCTACAGGAGATCCTCCTACGAGCAGTACTTC	NA	TRBV10-1	TRBJ2-7	14	many
CSAERKSTDTQYF	TGCAGTGCAGAGCGCAAGAGCACAGATACGCAGTATTTT	NA	TRBV20-1	TRBJ2-3	13	many
CATRRDRGGFVGYTF	TGTGCCACCAGGAGAGATCGTGGGGGTTTTGTTGGCTACACCTTC	NA	TRBV15	TRBJ1-2	15	NA
CAGKRENGYEQPF	TGTGCCGGTAAGCGGGAGAATGGCTATGAGCAGCCCTTC	TRBD2	TRBV6-6	TRBJ2-1	13	NA
CASSRERGTQYF	TGCGCCAGCAGCCGAGAGCGGGGCACTCAGTACTTC	TRBD2	TRBV4-1	TRBJ2-4	12	NA
CASSSGGTGRGIPYNSPLHF	TGTGCCAGCAGTTCAGGGGGGACAGGGAGGGGTATACCCTATAATTCACCCCTCCACTTT	TRBD1	TRBV2	TRBJ1-6	20	NA
CASSTGASGGYNEQFF	TGTGCCAGCAGCACCGGGGCTAGCGGGGGGTACAATGAGCAGTTCTTC	TRBD2	TRBV7-8	TRBJ2-1	16	NA
CASSSQGHEQFF	TGTGCCAGCAGCTCTCAGGGACATGAGCAGTTCTTC	NA	TRBV7-9	TRBJ2-1	12	NA
CASSSRDRSYGYTF	TGTGCCAGCAGCAGCCGGGACAGGTCCTATGGCTACACCTTC	TRBD1	TRBV5-5	TRBJ1-2	14	NA
CASSDSGQGGELFF	TGTGCCAGCAGTGACTCCGGACAGGGCGGGGAGCTGTTTTTT	TRBD1	TRBV6-4	TRBJ2-2	14	many
CATSPELDRSYEQYF	TGTGCCACCAGCCCCGAGCTTGACCGATCCTACGAGCAGTACTTC	NA	TRBV15	TRBJ2-7	15	many
CASSLRGEGTQYF	TGTGCCAGCAGCTTAAGAGGAGAAGGGACCCAGTACTTC	NA	TRBV7-2	TRBJ2-5	13	NA
CASSRYGTESTDTQYF	TGTGCCAGCAGCCGATACGGGACAGAAAGCACAGATACGCAGTATTTT	TRBD1	TRBV11-3	TRBJ2-3	16	NA
CASSATSVSYNEQFF	TGCGCCAGCAGCGCGACTAGCGTGTCCTACAATGAGCAGTTCTTC	TRBD2	TRBV10-2	TRBJ2-1	15	NA
CASSLTDNHNYGYTF	TGCGCCAGCAGCCTAACCGACAACCATAACTATGGCTACACCTTC	NA	TRBV4-1	TRBJ1-2	15	once
CASSREGTDTQYF	TGTGCCAGCAGCAGGGAGGGCACAGATACGCAGTATTTT	NA	TRBV7-6	TRBJ2-3	13	NA
CASSVAETYREKSSNYGYTF	TGTGCCAGCAGCGTAGCCGAAACTTACAGGGAGAAGTCTTCTAACTATGGCTACACCTTC	NA	TRBV9	TRBJ1-2	20	many
CSAPIDGEDPSGYTF	TGCAGTGCTCCTATCGATGGGGAGGATCCTAGCGGCTACACCTTC	NA	TRBV20-1	TRBJ1-2	15	NA
CASSQGRDINHEQFF	TGTGCCAGCAGCCAAGGGAGGGACATCAACCATGAGCAGTTCTTC	NA	TRBV2	TRBJ2-1	15	NA
CASRRTSQAYEQYF	TGTGCCAGCAGAAGGACGAGCCAAGCATACGAGCAGTACTTC	NA	TRBV27	TRBJ2-7	14	many
CATSGVAGEDTQYF	TGTGCCACCAGCGGCGTAGCGGGAGAGGATACGCAGTATTTT	TRBD2	TRBV15	TRBJ2-3	14	NA
CASSSDTAYEQYF	TGTGCCAGCAGCTCAGATACCGCCTACGAGCAGTACTTC	NA	TRBV9	TRBJ2-7	13	NA
CASSGQGRYGYTF	TGTGCCAGCAGCGGACAGGGAAGGTATGGCTACACCTTC	TRBD1	TRBV7-3	TRBJ1-2	13	NA
CASSFEVNPYEQYF	TGTGCCAGCAGCTTCGAGGTAAATCCCTACGAGCAGTACTTC	NA	TRBV5-4	TRBJ2-7	14	few
CSAGDGAEQYF	TGCAGTGCTGGGGACGGCGCTGAGCAGTACTTC	NA	TRBV20-1	TRBJ2-7	11	NA
CATSPSGGLAGYNEQFF	TGTGCCACCAGCCCTTCTGGGGGACTAGCGGGCTACAATGAGCAGTTCTTC	TRBD2	TRBV24-1	TRBJ2-1	17	few
CASSPWSGAVGSPLHF	TGTGCCAGCAGCCCCTGGTCGGGTGCGGTGGGTTCACCCCTCCACTTT	NA	TRBV6-1	TRBJ1-6	16	NA
CASSNPAGTGEYEQYF	TGTGCCAGTAGTAACCCTGCCGGGACAGGGGAGTACGAGCAGTACTTC	TRBD1	TRBV19	TRBJ2-7	16	NA
CSVEGRRRVHFF	TGCAGCGTTGAAGGAAGGAGGAGGGTTCATTTCTTC	NA	TRBV29-1	TRBJ2-1	12	many
CASSMGQRSTGELFF	TGTGCCAGTAGTATGGGACAGCGAAGCACCGGGGAGCTGTTTTTT	TRBD1	TRBV19	TRBJ2-2	15	NA
CASSLQETQYF	TGTGCCAGTAGTCTACAAGAGACCCAGTACTTC	NA	TRBV19	TRBJ2-5	11	medium-sized
CASNEQLF	TGTGCCAGCAATGAGCAGCTCTTC	NA	TRBV2	TRBJ2-1	8	NA
CSVLGDRHSYEQYF	TGCAGCGTTCTCGGGGACAGGCACTCCTACGAGCAGTACTTC	TRBD1	TRBV29-1	TRBJ2-7	14	many
CASSRPGMGTEASF	TGTGCCAGCAGCAGACCAGGTATGGGGACTGAAGCTTCCTTT	NA	TRBV11-2	TRBJ1-1	14	NA
CASSVDTSGLQQRNEQFF	TGTGCCAGCAGTGTTGACACTAGCGGCCTCCAACAGCGGAATGAGCAGTTCTTC	TRBD2	TRBV2	TRBJ2-1	18	NA
CASSLHEAGGPVF	TGTGCCAGCAGCTTGCACGAAGCGGGAGGGCCCGTCTTC	TRBD2	TRBV7-9	TRBJ2-1	13	NA
CASSEPPGGGLLYGYTF	TGTGCCAGCAGCGAGCCCCCGGGGGGTGGTCTTTTGTATGGCTACACCTTC	NA	TRBV9	TRBJ1-2	17	many
CASGAGRQLYGYTF	TGTGCCAGCGGCGCCGGACGCCAGCTCTATGGCTACACCTTC	NA	TRBV9	TRBJ1-2	14	few
CSAASGVGIHYGYTF	TGCAGTGCGGCGTCAGGCGTGGGTATACACTATGGCTACACCTTC	NA	TRBV20-1	TRBJ1-2	15	many
CSAGDRKGDTEAFF	TGCAGTGCTGGGGACAGGAAGGGGGACACTGAAGCTTTCTTT	TRBD1	TRBV20-1	TRBJ1-1	14	NA
CASTPGTANYGYTF	TGTGCCAGCACCCCAGGGACAGCTAACTATGGCTACACCTTC	TRBD1	TRBV11-2	TRBJ1-2	14	many
CASSYMDSSYGYTF	TGTGCCAGCAGTTACATGGACAGCTCCTATGGCTACACCTTC	NA	TRBV6-2/TRBV6-3	TRBJ1-2	14	few
CASKRTGNGELFF	TGTGCCAGCAAGAGGACAGGGAACGGGGAGCTGTTTTTT	TRBD1	TRBV6-5	TRBJ2-2	13	few
CAWSVRPGGGEAFF	TGTGCCTGGAGTGTACGGCCCGGGGGGGGAGAAGCTTTCTTT	NA	TRBV30	TRBJ1-1	14	NA